This TCR beta chain is from a study of regulatory T cells in long-lasting Graves disease (dated by TCRdb to the early 2020s). With regard to the full study: Patients with newly diagnosed Graves' disease had been on antithyroid drugs for under 3 months. Persistent Graves' disease patients were compared with newly diagnosed Graves' disease patients by peripheral blood TCR sequencing and RNA sequencing. The study took place in China and was registered as a clinical trial. A total of about 33 samples underwent TCR sequencing, from 13 patients with persistent Graves' disease and roughly 20 patients with newly diagnosed Graves' disease. Broader findings and caveats from the paper: TRBV28, TRBJ1-2 and TRBJ2-5 were preferentially used in persistent disease, while TRBV20-1 and TRBJ2-1 were favored in newly diagnosed disease. Persistent patients shared more public clonotypes among themselves (approximately 2,500) than newly diagnosed patients did (approximately 870). Compared with newly diagnosed patients, persistent Graves' disease patients had lower TCR Shannon entropy and fewer highly expanded clones, which suggests clonal expansion. Only peripheral blood was studied, because thyroid tissue, the primary lesion, was inaccessible. The small sample size was acknowledged by the authors as a limitation that may reduce accuracy. Sequencing and analysis were restricted to the TCR beta chain.

The library was made by multiplex PCR. For sequencing, an Illumina HiSeq 4000 was employed. iRepertoire HTBI primers and Arm-PCR amplification of CDR3 regions were used to construct TCR beta libraries. Before sequencing, the PCR products underwent gel purification. The authors processed their data as follows. Across samples, roughly 60 TRBV and roughly 13 TRBJ segments were identified and used for gene usage analysis of CDR3 amino acid clonotypes. COPE and FqMerger were used to merge filtered high-quality paired reads into contigs. BLAST was used to align contigs to IMGT TRBV, TRBD and TRBJ reference genes, with CDR3 defined following IMGT. Any clonotype with a frequency above 0.1% was counted as a highly expanded clone. Shannon entropy served as the measure of repertoire diversity, while the Gini coefficient captured V-J evenness. A clonotype found in more than one individual was treated as public. Clones were called with MiXCR by TCRdb after fastp trimmed the public reads at Q25, and only in-frame beta chains were retained. CDR3 protein sequences are deduplicated, and each keeps its most common genes and DNA. The V and J calls come from TCRdb's annotation, not from the publication. The sample table lists some 220,000 distinct CDR3 sequences, around 19% of them with a count of one. The ten largest clones add up to roughly 12% of the sample.

The time point tag for this specimen amounts to: newly diagnosed GD, antithyroid drugs for less than 3 months. For both TCR sequencing and RNA sequencing, RNA was extracted from PBMCs in TRIzol. The diagnosis of Graves' disease followed American Thyroid Association guidelines. Patients were recruited from an endocrinology department in Xi'an, China. From each patient, about 8.9 milliliters of peripheral blood was collected into an EDTA anticoagulant tube. Ficoll Paque Plus density gradient separation was used to isolate PBMCs, and no further T cell sorting was done. An Agilent 2100 Bioanalyzer and agarose gel were used to assess RNA quality, and a NanoDrop 2000 was used to measure RNA concentration. There are a few counts of this clonotype. Which antigen it targets is not known. Base-call qualities are not available, and no considerably larger clone is one nucleotide away. The CDR3 holds 13 amino acids from the cysteine to the phenylalanine. Only the CDR3 DNA stays, 39 bases, in frame from base 1. V is cut by 5 bases and J by 1 base, and the space between the germline ends is 9 bases. According to the germline V gene, CDR1 reads MNHEY and CDR2 reads SVGEGT.

These data were also reused for a study on T cells in Graves' hyperthyroidism and ophthalmopathy. The second study also describes: Stable Graves' hyperthyroidism was defined as no progression to ophthalmopathy during 18 months of follow-up. Hyperthyroidism patients were newly diagnosed, had a disease duration of under 2 months, and were aged 18 to 65 years. Any patient with an uncontrolled infection, another autoimmune disease, pregnancy or lactation was excluded. Diagnoses relied on clinical symptoms, serum thyroxine and TRAb, thyroid ultrasound and orbital computed tomography. For the first round of RT-PCR on the TCR CDR3, the HTBI primer set was used together with the Qiagen OneStep RT-PCR kit. Most expanded thyroid clonotypes (frequency above 0.001) were also detected in blood, a finding suggesting that blood repertoires may reflect thyroid immune responses. In cross-validation, a model built on a 13 V-J signature told ophthalmopathy apart from stable hyperthyroidism with roughly 87% sensitivity and around 83% specificity, and in testing the same model reached 80%/75%. In validation, the model predicted progression to ophthalmopathy a median of roughly 6.5 months before onset, with about 70% sensitivity and roughly 77% specificity. TCR V-J signatures able to tell the groups apart were searched for in a discovery cohort of 90 to 100 patients, of whom fewer than 45 had Graves' ophthalmopathy and under 65 had stable Graves' hyperthyroidism. Prospective prediction of ophthalmopathy was tested in an independent validation cohort of about 19 hyperthyroidism patients and approximately 17 patients who later progressed to ophthalmopathy. The roughly 91 discovery patients were randomly divided into training and test sets at a 7:3 ratio. The study also compared thyroid tissue and blood T-cell repertoires from about six Graves' hyperthyroidism patients. Once sampling was done, hyperthyroidism patients were given methimazole at a starting dose of 30 mg daily, whereas ophthalmopathy patients were given high-dose intravenous methylprednisolone. The libraries were constructed in a second round of multiplex PCR and then size-selected and purified. Libraries were sequenced paired-end with 100 bp reads on an Illumina HiSeq2000. SOAPnuke was used to process the raw data, with reads discarded if the reads contained adapters or uncalled bases, had a mean Phred below 15, or lacked an exact constant-primer or identifier match. COPE v1.2.5 was used to merge the high-quality paired reads, and each unique nucleotide sequence was defined as a clonotype. Clonotypes were aligned to IMGT TRBV, TRBD and TRBJ reference segments using MiTCR v1.1. The analysis included only V-J combinations with a frequency above 0.0001, which together covered 98% to 99.2% of the repertoires. The TCS score was defined as F50 (clonal expansion) divided by E x V (chaos), with BLOSUM62-based TCRdist calculated between CDR3 peptides within each V-J. Welch's t-statistics and random forest reduced around 520 V-J features to roughly 13, which were used in a naive Bayes classifier (R e1071). Sample size was not statistically predetermined, and investigators were not blinded to group allocation. The paper reports TCR Vbeta CDR3 sequencing of 130 to 150 peripheral blood samples: 43 ophthalmopathy, about 75 hyperthyroidism and approximately 17 progressor patients.

The sequence was collected from a woman aged 30 to 39 with Graves disease. Donor details come from another sample of the same person, matched by shared clones. The chain couples TRBV6-2 or TRBV6-3 to TRBJ2-7; the D gene is unclear. This sample comprised peripheral blood mononuclear cells (PBMCs), obtained at new diagnosis, from a patient treated with antithyroid drugs. The CDR3 reads CASSEVRSYEQYF. The nucleotides are TGTGCCAGCAGTGAAGTGAGATCCTACGAGCAGTACTTC.